These 3 T cell receptor beta chains share one sample of origin, sequenced in a study of molecular identifiers for immune sequencing clone quantification. TCRdb reanalysed the PCR reads using MiXCR and keeps one entry per CDR3 protein. The data contain about 630,000 distinct CDR3 sequences, roughly 27% of them seen just once; the ten biggest clones take up 0.78%. The specimen was naive CD8+ T cells from blood, with Jurkat cell RNA spiked in. Subset: FACS-sorted CD8+CD4-CCR7+CD45RA+ naive T cells. These receptors originate from a human donor in good health. Some libraries in this study had Jurkat cell RNA spiked in.

The rearrangement links TRBV11-1 to TRBJ2-1; D ambiguous. Germline V lookup: CDR1 SGHAT, CDR2 FQDESV (reference sequence). Trimming shortened V by 3 bases and J by 4 bases, and 10 bases separated the two germline ends. This CDR3 is 14 amino acids long. The CDR3 sequence is CASSLSDEYNEQFF. For the CDR3, the DNA is TGTGCCAGCAGCTTGTCGGACGAGTACAATGAGCAGTTCTTC.

The CDR3 reads CASSENPSTDTQYF. The CDR3 coding sequence is TGCGCCAGCAGTGAAAATCCCTCCACAGATACGCAGTATTTT. V gene TRBV10-1 combines with J gene TRBJ2-3; D is unresolved. V was clipped by 3 bases and J by 2 bases, with 9 bases between them. CDR3 size: 14 residues. Germline V CDR1 and CDR2: WNHNN, SYGVQD (reference sequence).

This clonotype turned up a few times. The chain has TRBV7-2 and TRBJ1-6, with unresolved D. The V end lost 1 base, the J end lost 8 bases, and 12 bases lay between the germline ends. Germline V gene lookup returns CDR1 SGHTA and CDR2 FQGNSA. The CDR3 spans 15 residues. The CDR3 here is CASSLGLNGDSPLHF. The CDR3 coding sequence is TGTGCCAGCAGCTTAGGGCTTAATGGAGATTCACCCCTCCACTTT.